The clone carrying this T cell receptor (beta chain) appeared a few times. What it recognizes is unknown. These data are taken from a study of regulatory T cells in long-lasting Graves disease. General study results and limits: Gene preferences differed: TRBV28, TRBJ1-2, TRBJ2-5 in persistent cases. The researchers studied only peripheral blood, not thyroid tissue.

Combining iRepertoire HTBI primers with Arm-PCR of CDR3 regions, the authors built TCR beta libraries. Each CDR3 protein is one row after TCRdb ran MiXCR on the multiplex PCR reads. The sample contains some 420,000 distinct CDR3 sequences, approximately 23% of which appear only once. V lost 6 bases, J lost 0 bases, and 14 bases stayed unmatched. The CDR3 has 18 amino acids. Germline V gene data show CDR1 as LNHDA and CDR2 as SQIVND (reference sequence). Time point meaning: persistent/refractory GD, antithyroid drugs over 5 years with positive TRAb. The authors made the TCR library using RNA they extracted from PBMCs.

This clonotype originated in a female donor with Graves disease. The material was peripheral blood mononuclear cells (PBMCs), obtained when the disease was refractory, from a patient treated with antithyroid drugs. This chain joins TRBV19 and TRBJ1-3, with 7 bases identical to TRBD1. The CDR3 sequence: CASSRGDGLEVSGNTIYF. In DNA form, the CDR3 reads TGTGCCAGTAGCAGGGGGGACGGACTAGAGGTCTCTGGAAACACCATATATTTT. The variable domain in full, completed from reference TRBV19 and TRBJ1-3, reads DGGITQSPKYLFRKEGQNVTLSCEQNLNHDAMYWYRQDPGQGLRLIYYSQIVNDFQKGDIAEGYSVSREKKESFPLTVTSAQKNPTAFYLCASSRGDGLEVSGNTIYFGEGSWLTVV.